A selection of T cell receptor beta chains follows, all from one sample in a study of blood T cell repertoires in COVID-19. TCRdb's copy holds only in-frame clones and misses some; the assay was immunoSEQ multiplex PCR. Here the sample spans more than 250,000 clones, 65% to 85% being singletons. Sequencing input: peripheral blood. These receptors all come from a woman in her forties or fifties with acute or convalescent COVID-19. CDR3s include the opening cysteine and the closing phenylalanine or tryptophan. Part of the rows lack a size; the others show once, few, many or a class for expanded clones.

v_gene	abundance	CDR3aa
TRBV5-1	NA	CASSFLQGQETQYF
TRBV19	NA	CASRPQPLANYGYTF
TRBV19	NA	CASAPGGSAYEQYF
TRBV7-9	NA	CASSLGGGSLGETQYF
TRBV11-2	NA	CASSSNIGGYTF
TRBV24-1	few	CATRAGQGASEQFF
TRBV21-1	NA	CASSKAGLMNTEAFF
TRBV7-9	once	CASSLTGGINEQFF
TRBV27	few	CASSLAVTNEKLFF
TRBV3-1/TRBV3-2	NA	CASLDSLSFQLFF
TRBV5-4	NA	CASSPSLAGSTDTQYF
TRBV6-6	few	CASRTSGEGFIGQYF
TRBV10-3	NA	CAISESRAASGNTIYF
TRBV6-5	NA	CASTFWDRTYNEQFF
TRBV3-1/TRBV3-2	once	CASSQYNSAGDYGYTF
TRBV27	NA	CASSLVKAQGQPQHF
TRBV7-2	NA	CASSLDGASGEQFF
TRBV9	NA	CASSVLDSQETQYF
TRBV9	NA	CASSVGGGGAPNTGELFF
TRBV5-6	NA	CASSRSGGTHNEQFF
TRBV9	NA	CASSVGRGMDTGELFF
TRBV29-1	NA	CSASKVGATSGNTIYF
TRBV11-3	NA	CASSLQGYDEQYF
TRBV7-9	NA	CASRTSAGAEGEQYF
TRBV27	NA	CAVAAGRGYYEETQYF
TRBV6-4	once	CASSRAWDTEAFF
TRBV11-2	NA	CASSLGVTEGNTIYF
TRBV6-5	once	CASKGGSNTEAFF
TRBV30	few	CACRGAGEKLFF
TRBV4-2	NA	CASSQGGRTGGNEQYF
TRBV2	NA	CASLGERGNTIYF
TRBV30	NA	CAWTPGTAFNYGYTF
TRBV5-5	NA	CASSLGQGNNRYQETQYF
TRBV5-6	few	CASSPGGALGINEQFF
TRBV4-2	NA	CASSQDRETNEKLFF
TRBV6-2/TRBV6-3	NA	CASSYGENQPQHF
TRBV5-1	NA	CASREGLEIGELFF